This T cell receptor (beta chain) appears in the sequencing data of a study of blood T cell repertoires in COVID-19. The overall study: COVID-19 samples from acute and convalescent phases originated in the United States, Italy and Spain. Sources were T cells, B-cell-depleted T cells, or PBMCs; the material itself was cDNA or gDNA.

J lost 0 bases, V lost 4 bases, and 9 bases had no gene match. CDR1 is SGHRS, CDR2 YFSETQ, per germline. This CDR3 has 18 residues. The table came from immunoSEQ multiplex PCR; TCRdb's copy has only in-frame clones and leaves some out. The table includes 50,000 to 70,000 clones, around 82% detected once. Source material: peripheral blood. This clonotype was obtained from a man older than 75 with COVID-19, enrolled during active disease. The rearrangement joins TRBV5-1 to TRBJ2-6; 8 positions match TRBD1. CDR3 loop: CASSPPGTGVSGANVLTF. CDR3 in DNA: TGCGCCAGCAGCCCACCCGGGACAGGTGTCTCTGGGGCCAACGTCCTGACTTTC.